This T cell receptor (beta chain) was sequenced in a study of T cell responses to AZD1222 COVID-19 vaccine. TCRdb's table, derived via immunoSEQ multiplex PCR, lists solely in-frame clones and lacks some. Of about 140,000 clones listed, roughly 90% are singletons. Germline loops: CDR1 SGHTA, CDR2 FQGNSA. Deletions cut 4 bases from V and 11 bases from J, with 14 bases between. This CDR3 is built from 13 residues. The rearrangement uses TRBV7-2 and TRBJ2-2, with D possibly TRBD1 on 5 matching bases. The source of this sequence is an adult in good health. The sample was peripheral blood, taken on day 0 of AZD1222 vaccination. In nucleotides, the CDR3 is TGTGCCAGCAGCTACCAACGAAGGGGCGAGCTGTTTTTT. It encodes CASSYQRRGELFF.